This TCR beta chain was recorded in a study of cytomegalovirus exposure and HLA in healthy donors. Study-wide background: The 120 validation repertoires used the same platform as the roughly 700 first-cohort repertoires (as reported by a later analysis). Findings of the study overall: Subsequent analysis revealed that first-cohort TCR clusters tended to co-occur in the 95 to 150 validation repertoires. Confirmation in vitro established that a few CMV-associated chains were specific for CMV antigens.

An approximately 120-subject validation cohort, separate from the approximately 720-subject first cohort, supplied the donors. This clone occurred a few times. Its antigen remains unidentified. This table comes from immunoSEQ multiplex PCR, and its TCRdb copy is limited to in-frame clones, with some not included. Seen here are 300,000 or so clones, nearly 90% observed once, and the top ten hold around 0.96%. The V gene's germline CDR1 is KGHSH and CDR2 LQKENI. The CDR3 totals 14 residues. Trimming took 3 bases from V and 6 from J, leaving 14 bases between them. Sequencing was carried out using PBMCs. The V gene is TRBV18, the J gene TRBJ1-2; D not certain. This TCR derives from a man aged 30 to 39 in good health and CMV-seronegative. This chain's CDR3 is CASSPTSPRDGYTF. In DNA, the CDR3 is TGTGCCAGCTCACCGACTAGTCCACGGGATGGCTACACCTTC.